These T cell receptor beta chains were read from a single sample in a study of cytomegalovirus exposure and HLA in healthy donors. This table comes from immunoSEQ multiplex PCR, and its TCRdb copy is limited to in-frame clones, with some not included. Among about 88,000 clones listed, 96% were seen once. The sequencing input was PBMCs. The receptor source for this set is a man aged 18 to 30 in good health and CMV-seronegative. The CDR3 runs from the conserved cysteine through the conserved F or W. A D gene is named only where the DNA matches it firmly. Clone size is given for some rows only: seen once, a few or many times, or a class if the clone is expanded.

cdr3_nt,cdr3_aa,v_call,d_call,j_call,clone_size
TGTGCCAGCAGTACTGGGGGGACCTACTACGAGCAGTACTTC,CASSTGGTYYEQYF,TRBV6-5,NA,TRBJ2-7,once
TGTGCCAGCAGCCTAAACGGGGTCGGGTACAATGAGCAGTTCTTC,CASSLNGVGYNEQFF,TRBV28,NA,TRBJ2-1,NA
TGTGCCACCAGGGGGACTAGGTTCGTCACCGGGGAGCTGTTTTTT,CATRGTRFVTGELFF,TRBV15,TRBD2,TRBJ2-2,NA
TGTGCCAGCAGCGTTAGGGGTCCCATCTCTGGAAACACCATATATTTT,CASSVRGPISGNTIYF,TRBV9,NA,TRBJ1-3,NA
TGCGCCAGCAGCCAAGGGGACAGCCTGCTCTACGAGCAGTACTTC,CASSQGDSLLYEQYF,TRBV4-1,TRBD1,TRBJ2-7,NA
TGTGCCTGGAGTGAGACAGGGGGAGGAAACACCATATATTTT,CAWSETGGGNTIYF,TRBV30,TRBD1,TRBJ1-3,NA
TGTGCCAGCAGCGTGGCCCCGAATACGCAAGAGACCCAGTACTTC,CASSVAPNTQETQYF,TRBV6-1,NA,TRBJ2-5,NA
TGTGCCAGCAGCTCTGGGGGACTAGCGGCCCACTACAATGAGCAGTTCTTC,CASSSGGLAAHYNEQFF,TRBV5-4,TRBD2,TRBJ2-1,NA
TGTGCCAGCAGGAGACAGGGGTCGGGGAACACTGAAGCTTTCTTT,CASRRQGSGNTEAFF,TRBV9,TRBD1,TRBJ1-1,NA
TGTGCCAGCAGCGAAACAGGCCGGGCGGCAAACACCATATATTTT,CASSETGRAANTIYF,TRBV9,NA,TRBJ1-3,once
TGCGCCAGCAGCCAAGGGGACCGGACAGGGGTGGCCAAAAACATTCAGTACTTC,CASSQGDRTGVAKNIQYF,TRBV4-1,TRBD1,TRBJ2-4,NA
TGTGCCAGCAGCTCAACCGACAGGGGTTATGGCTACACCTTC,CASSSTDRGYGYTF,TRBV11-2,TRBD1,TRBJ1-2,NA
TGTGCCAGCAGCCAGCGGGGAGATCTTGGAGAGACCCAGTACTTC,CASSQRGDLGETQYF,TRBV11-3,TRBD2,TRBJ2-5,once
TGTGCCAGCCAGGGTAAGGATCAGCCCCAGCATTTT,CASQGKDQPQHF,TRBV9,NA,TRBJ1-5,NA
TGTGCCAGCAGCGTCCCTAGGGACCGGGACAAGGAGACCAACACCGGGGAGCTGTTTTTT,CASSVPRDRDKETNTGELFF,TRBV9,NA,TRBJ2-2,NA
TGTGCCAGCATGGGGGACACCAATCAGCCCCAGCATTTT,CASMGDTNQPQHF,TRBV2,NA,TRBJ1-5,NA
TGTGCCATCTCGACTAGCGAGTATTGGGAGACCCAGTACTTC,CAISTSEYWETQYF,TRBV6-6,TRBD2,TRBJ2-5,NA
TGTGCCAGCAGCCCCGAAAGGGGGAGCATAGGGGAGCAGTTCTTC,CASSPERGSIGEQFF,TRBV7-9,NA,TRBJ2-1,NA
TGTGCCAGCAGTGAGGATTGGACAGGGGAGCGAGAAAAACTGTTTTTT,CASSEDWTGEREKLFF,TRBV6-1,TRBD1,TRBJ1-4,once
TGCGCCAGCAGCCCGCCGGGACTAGCGGAGACGCAGTATTTT,CASSPPGLAETQYF,TRBV5-1,TRBD2,TRBJ2-3,NA
TGTGCCTGGGGACAGGGTTCTCGGCCCCAGCATTTT,CAWGQGSRPQHF,TRBV30,TRBD1,TRBJ1-5,NA
TGCGCCAGCAGCTTGAACACAGTAGCCAAAAACATTCAGTACTTC,CASSLNTVAKNIQYF,TRBV5-1,NA,TRBJ2-4,NA
TGTGCCAGCAGTTTCCAGGGGAATCAGCCCCAGCATTTT,CASSFQGNQPQHF,TRBV27,NA,TRBJ1-5,NA
TGCGCCAGCAGCCAAGCCCGAAGCGGGAGAATAATACACAATGAGCAGTTCTTC,CASSQARSGRIIHNEQFF,TRBV4-3,TRBD2,TRBJ2-1,NA
TGCGCCAGCAGCGGACAGGGGATCCACAATGAAAAACTGTTTTTT,CASSGQGIHNEKLFF,TRBV5-1,TRBD1,TRBJ1-4,once
TGCGCCAGCAGCTTGGCGGCGGGAGGGAAGGATGAGCAGTTCTTC,CASSLAAGGKDEQFF,TRBV5-1,TRBD2,TRBJ2-1,NA
TGTGCCAGCAGCTTTAGGACAGGCTTTGGCTACGAGCAGTACTTC,CASSFRTGFGYEQYF,TRBV7-2,TRBD1,TRBJ2-7,NA
TGTGCCAGCAGCTTAGTGATTAGCGGGAGCTACGAGCAGTACTTC,CASSLVISGSYEQYF,TRBV7-9,TRBD2,TRBJ2-7,once
TGCGCCAGCAGCCAAAGGCCCAGGGGATTTGGGTCCGGGGAGCTGTTTTTT,CASSQRPRGFGSGELFF,TRBV4-1,NA,TRBJ2-2,NA
TGCGCCAGCAGCCAAGATCGGCGCGGTAGCACAGATACGCAGTATTTT,CASSQDRRGSTDTQYF,TRBV4-1,NA,TRBJ2-3,NA
TGCGCCAGCAGCTCCCCAGGGGCAGCTGAAGCTTTCTTT,CASSSPGAAEAFF,TRBV5-1,NA,TRBJ1-1,NA
TGTGCCAGCAGTGTAACGCAGGGGGCGCGGGCTGAAGCTTTCTTT,CASSVTQGARAEAFF,TRBV25-1,TRBD1,TRBJ1-1,NA
TGTGCCAGCAGCCTCAGACTAGCGGGCACAGATACGCAGTATTTT,CASSLRLAGTDTQYF,TRBV14,TRBD2,TRBJ2-3,NA
TGTGCCAGCAGTTTAATAGCGGAGAGCTCCTACAATGAGCAGTTCTTC,CASSLIAESSYNEQFF,TRBV27,NA,TRBJ2-1,NA
TGTGCCAGCTCACCACCAGGGCGGGAAGAGACCCAGTACTTC,CASSPPGREETQYF,TRBV18,NA,TRBJ2-5,NA
TGTGCCAGCAGTCCTTGGCGGGATGGATACAATGAGCAGTTCTTC,CASSPWRDGYNEQFF,TRBV27,NA,TRBJ2-1,once
TGTGCCAGCAGTCTTCTGGGGGCAGGCAATCAGCCCCAGCATTTT,CASSLLGAGNQPQHF,TRBV6-5,NA,TRBJ1-5,NA
TGTGCCAGCAGCTTGGGGGCGAACACTGAAGCTTTCTTT,CASSLGANTEAFF,TRBV5-4,NA,TRBJ1-1,NA
TGTGCCAGCAGTGGGGGACAGGGGGGACAAGAGACCCAGTACTTC,CASSGGQGGQETQYF,TRBV2,TRBD1,TRBJ2-5,NA
TGTGCCAGCATTAGACTAGCGGACTACTACAATGAGCAGTTCTTC,CASIRLADYYNEQFF,TRBV6-4,TRBD2,TRBJ2-1,once
TGTGCCAGCAGCGCTTCACGATTAGCGGGAGGGCCCTACAATGAGCAGTTCTTC,CASSASRLAGGPYNEQFF,TRBV9,TRBD2,TRBJ2-1,NA
TGTGCCAGCAGCCGAACTACAGGGAAGCAGTACTTC,CASSRTTGKQYF,TRBV28,NA,TRBJ2-7,NA
TGCGCCAGCAGCCCTGACCCAGGGGGGAATGAGCAGTTCTTC,CASSPDPGGNEQFF,TRBV4-3,NA,TRBJ2-1,NA
TGTGCCAGCAGCATGGGACAGGGTGTTTCTGGCTACACCTTC,CASSMGQGVSGYTF,TRBV7-8,TRBD1,TRBJ1-2,NA
TGTGCCATCAGTGTATCAGGGGGCTATGGCTACACCTTC,CAISVSGGYGYTF,TRBV10-3,TRBD1,TRBJ1-2,NA
TGTGCCAGTAGTATAGATCCAGGCACAGATACGCAGTATTTT,CASSIDPGTDTQYF,TRBV19,NA,TRBJ2-3,NA
TGTGCCAGCAGCGCCGGACAGGTTTATGGCTACACCTTC,CASSAGQVYGYTF,TRBV5-4,TRBD1,TRBJ1-2,NA
TGTGCCAGCAGTGAAGCCCCGACAGGGCCGAACTATGGCTACACCTTC,CASSEAPTGPNYGYTF,TRBV6-1,TRBD1,TRBJ1-2,NA
TGTGCCACCAGCAGTCACCAGGGGACGGGAAACTATGGCTACACCTTC,CATSSHQGTGNYGYTF,TRBV15,NA,TRBJ1-2,NA
TGCGCCAGCAGCCACCCCTATCCCTTTTCCCGGGGGACTGAAGCTTTCTTT,CASSHPYPFSRGTEAFF,TRBV4-1,NA,TRBJ1-1,NA
TGTGCCATCAGTGAGGCCGGGGCAGATACGCAGTATTTT,CAISEAGADTQYF,TRBV10-3,NA,TRBJ2-3,NA
TGTGCCAGCAGCTCCTTCGCAGGGAACACTGAAGCTTTCTTT,CASSSFAGNTEAFF,TRBV27,NA,TRBJ1-1,NA
TGCGCCAGCAGGCCATGGGGAGGACATGAAGAGACCCAGTACTTC,CASRPWGGHEETQYF,TRBV5-1,NA,TRBJ2-5,NA
TGTGCCAGCAGTCCTTCGAACACCGGGGAGCTGTTTTTT,CASSPSNTGELFF,TRBV7-2,NA,TRBJ2-2,NA
TGTGCCAGCAGCTTAGGGACAGTCTATGGCTACACCTTC,CASSLGTVYGYTF,TRBV7-9,NA,TRBJ1-2,NA
TGTGCCAGCAGACAGGGTTCGGGGCAGGCTGGGGCCAACGTCCTGACTTTC,CASRQGSGQAGANVLTF,TRBV14,NA,TRBJ2-6,NA
TGTGCCAGCAGCCCCCCGGAGGGACCCTTCACAGATACGCAGTATTTT,CASSPPEGPFTDTQYF,TRBV7-9,NA,TRBJ2-3,NA